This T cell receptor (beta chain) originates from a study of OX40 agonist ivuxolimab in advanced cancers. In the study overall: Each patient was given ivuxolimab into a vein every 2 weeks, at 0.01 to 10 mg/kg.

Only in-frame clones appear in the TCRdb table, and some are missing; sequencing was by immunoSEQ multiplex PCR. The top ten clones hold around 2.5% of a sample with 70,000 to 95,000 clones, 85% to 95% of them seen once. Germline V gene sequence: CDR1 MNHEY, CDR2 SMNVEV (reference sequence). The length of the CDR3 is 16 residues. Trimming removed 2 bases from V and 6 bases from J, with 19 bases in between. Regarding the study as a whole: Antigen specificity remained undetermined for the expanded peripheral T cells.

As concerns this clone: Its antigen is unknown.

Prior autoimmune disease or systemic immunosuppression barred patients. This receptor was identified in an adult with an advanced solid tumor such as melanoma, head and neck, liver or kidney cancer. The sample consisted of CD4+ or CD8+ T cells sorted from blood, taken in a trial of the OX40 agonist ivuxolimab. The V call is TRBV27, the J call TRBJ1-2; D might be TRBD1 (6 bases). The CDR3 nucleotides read TGTGCCAGCAGTTTAGTGGGAGGACAGTTCGGCGATGGCTACACCTTC. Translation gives CASSLVGGQFGDGYTF.